These 7 T cell receptor beta chains were all obtained from the same sample, sequenced in a study of T cells in Graves' hyperthyroidism and ophthalmopathy. Amplification of TCR beta CDR3 regions was performed using RNA transcripts as template. Initially, a first-round RT-PCR of the TCR CDR3 employed the HTBI primer set. TCRdb reprocessed the multiplex PCR reads via MiXCR and lists one record per CDR3 protein. Found here are 530,000 or so distinct CDR3 sequences, less than 25% of them singletons; the top ten hold approximately 10%. Specimen: blood. The receptors originated from a woman aged 25 to 39 with Graves' ophthalmopathy.

The chain has TRBV7-3 and TRBJ2-7; D is perhaps TRBD1 or TRBD2 (5 bases each). CDR3 length equals 15 residues. V was pared by 1 base and J by 4 bases, with 14 bases between. Germline V gene sequence: CDR1 SGHTA, CDR2 FQGTGA. The CDR3 protein is CASSLSVGPTYEQYF. CDR3 coding DNA: TGTGCCAGCAGCTTAAGTGTGGGACCCACTTACGAGCAGTACTTC. Using reference TRBV7-3 and TRBJ2-7 for the parts outside the CDR3, the full variable domain is GAGVSQTPSNKVTEKGKYVELRCDPISGHTALYWYRQSLGQGPEFLIYFQGTGAADDSGLPNDRFFAVRPEGSVSTLKIQRTERGDSAVYLCASSLSVGPTYEQYFGPGTRLTVT.

V usage is TRBV28 and J usage is TRBJ1-1; 7 nucleotides align to TRBD1. Losses at the gene ends were 6 bases for V and 0 bases for J; bases not matched to a gene: 10. Looked up from germline, CDR1 is MDHEN and CDR2 is SYDVKM. The length of the CDR3 is 16 residues. The CDR3 sequence: CASSSEGGGLNTEAFF. CDR3 sequence (DNA): TGTGCCAGCAGCAGCGAGGGAGGGGGCTTGAACACTGAAGCTTTCTTT.

The chain carries TRBV6-2 or TRBV6-3 and TRBJ2-6, with D perhaps TRBD2 (5 bases). CDR3 length: 15 amino acids. Germline CDR1 MNHEY, CDR2 SVGEGT. Trimming took off 0 bases at V and 3 bases at J, with 6 bases between the two ends. The CDR3 loop reads CASSYSRVGANVLTF. CDR3 DNA sequence: TGTGCCAGCAGTTACTCGAGGGTTGGGGCCAACGTCCTGACTTTC.

In its sample, this clonotype was seen a few times. V gene TRBV2 combines with J gene TRBJ2-7; perhaps TRBD2 as D (6 bases). Germline V CDR1 and CDR2: SNHLY, FYNNEI. Trimming took off 7 bases at V and 2 bases at J, with 27 bases between the two ends. The CDR3 spans 18 residues. CDR3 region: CASTRRSQGGTGTYEQYF. DNA of the CDR3: TGTGCCAGCACCCGAAGGTCGCAGGGAGGTACTGGTACCTACGAGCAGTACTTC.

This clonotype was counted ten times or more. The chain couples TRBV9 to TRBJ2-2; perhaps TRBD1 as D (5 bases). This CDR3 has 15 amino acids. Trimming removed 0 bases at V and 8 bases at J, with 14 bases between. Germline-derived CDR1 and CDR2 are SGDLS and YYNGEE. Here the CDR3 reads CASSVGSGMVGELFF. CDR3 sequence (DNA): TGTGCCAGCAGCGTAGGGTCAGGGATGGTTGGGGAGCTGTTTTTT.

This chain links TRBV6-1 with TRBJ2-5, with D possibly being TRBD1 (6 bases). V was pared by 6 bases and J by 4 bases, with 15 bases between. The germline V gene encodes CDR1 MNHNS and CDR2 SASEGT. The CDR3 is made up of 14 amino acids. Written as DNA, the CDR3 is TGTGCCAGCAGGATCAGGGGTCGGCCAGAGACCCAGTACTTC. Its protein product is CASRIRGRPETQYF.

Ten or more counts support this clonotype. This chain joins TRBV28 and TRBJ2-7; 9 nucleotides line up with TRBD2. Germline CDR1 MDHEN, CDR2 SYDVKM. CDR3 length: 14 residues. V gave up 8 bases and J gave up 1 base; unmatched junction bases: 6. As DNA, the CDR3 is TGTGCCAGCGGAACTAGCGGGCTTTCCTACGAGCAGTACTTC. Translated: CASGTSGLSYEQYF.